This T cell receptor (beta chain) was sequenced for a study of blood T cell repertoires in COVID-19. Study as a whole: The United States, Italy and Spain provided the acute and convalescent COVID-19 samples. T cells, B-cell-depleted T cells, or PBMCs provided the cDNA or gDNA that served as material.

In the study's own analysis: Reference gene primers were amplified, and this amplification served to estimate nucleated cell counts. Using immunoSEQ multiplex PCR, the repertoire was profiled, and TCRdb retains in-frame clones only, with some absent. V and J calls and clone size are those listed in that table; D and trimming were worked out from the DNA. The top ten hold 14% of the sample, which has about 13,000 clones, approximately 91% seen once. Input material: peripheral blood. The clonotype originates from a human donor in a cohort sampled during active COVID-19.

The CDR3 protein is CASSSPGRKKLAKNIQYF. The DNA of the CDR3 is TGTGCCAGCAGCAGCCCCGGGAGGAAGAAACTAGCCAAAAACATTCAGTACTTC. This rearrangement joins TRBV5-4 to TRBJ2-4; 7 nucleotides line up with TRBD2. Germline-derived CDR1 and CDR2 are SGHNT and YYREEE (reference sequence). This CDR3 has 18 residues. The V gene end was trimmed by 4 bases and the J gene end by 0 bases; junction bases not matched to a gene: 13.